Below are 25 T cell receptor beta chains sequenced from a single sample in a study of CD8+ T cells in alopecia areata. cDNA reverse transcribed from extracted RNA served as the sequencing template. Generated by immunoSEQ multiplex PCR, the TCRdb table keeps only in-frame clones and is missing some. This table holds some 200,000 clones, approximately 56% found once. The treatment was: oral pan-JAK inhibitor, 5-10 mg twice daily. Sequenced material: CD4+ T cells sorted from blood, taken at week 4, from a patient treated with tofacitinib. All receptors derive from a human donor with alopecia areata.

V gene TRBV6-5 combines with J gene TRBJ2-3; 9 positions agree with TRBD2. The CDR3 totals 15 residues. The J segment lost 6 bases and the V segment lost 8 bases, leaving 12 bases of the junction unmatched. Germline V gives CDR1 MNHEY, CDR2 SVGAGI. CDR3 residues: CASHPGGGGADTQYF. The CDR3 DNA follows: TGTGCCAGCCACCCCGGAGGCGGGGGGGCTGATACGCAGTATTTT.

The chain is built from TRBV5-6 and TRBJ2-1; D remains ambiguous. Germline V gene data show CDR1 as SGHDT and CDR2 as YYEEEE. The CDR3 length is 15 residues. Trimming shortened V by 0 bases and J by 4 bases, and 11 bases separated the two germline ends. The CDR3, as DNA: TGTGCCAGCAGCTTGGGTAGATTATCTTACAATGAGCAGTTCTTC. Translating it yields CASSLGRLSYNEQFF.

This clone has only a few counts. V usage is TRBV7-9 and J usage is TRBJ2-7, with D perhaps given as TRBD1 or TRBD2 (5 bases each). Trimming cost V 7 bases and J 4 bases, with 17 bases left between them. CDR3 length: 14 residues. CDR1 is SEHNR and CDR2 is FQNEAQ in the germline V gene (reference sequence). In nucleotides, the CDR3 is TGTGCCAGCACACGGGGCAGTTCGGGGTACGAGCAGTACTTC. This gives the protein CASTRGSSGYEQYF.

The DNA for the CDR3 is TGTGCCAGCAGGCGACAGCGTAACTATGGCTACACCTTC. This sequence encodes CASRRQRNYGYTF. The rearrangement links TRBV6-5 to TRBJ1-2; the D gene is possibly TRBD1 (5 bases). The CDR3 has 13 residues. Trimming cost V 6 bases and J 1 base, with 9 bases left between them. Germline CDR1 MNHEY, CDR2 SVGAGI.

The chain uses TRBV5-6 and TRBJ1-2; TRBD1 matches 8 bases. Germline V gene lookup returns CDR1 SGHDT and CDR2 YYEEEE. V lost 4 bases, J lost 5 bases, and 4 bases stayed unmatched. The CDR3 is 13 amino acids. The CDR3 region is CASSRTGFYGYTF. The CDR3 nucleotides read TGTGCCAGCAGCCGGACAGGGTTTTATGGCTACACCTTC. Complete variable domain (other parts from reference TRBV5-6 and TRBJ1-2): DAGVTQSPTHLIKTRGQQVTLRCSPKSGHDTVSWYQQALGQGPQFIFQYYEEEERQRGNFPDRFSGHQFPNYSSELNVNALLLGDSALYLCASSRTGFYGYTFGSGTRLTVV.

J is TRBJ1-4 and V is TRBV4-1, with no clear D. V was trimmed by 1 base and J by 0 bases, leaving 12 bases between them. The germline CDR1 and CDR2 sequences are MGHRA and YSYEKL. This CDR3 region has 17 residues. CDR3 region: CASSQAGFLATNEKLFF. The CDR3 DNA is TGCGCCAGCAGCCAAGCCGGTTTTCTTGCAACTAATGAAAAACTGTTTTTT.

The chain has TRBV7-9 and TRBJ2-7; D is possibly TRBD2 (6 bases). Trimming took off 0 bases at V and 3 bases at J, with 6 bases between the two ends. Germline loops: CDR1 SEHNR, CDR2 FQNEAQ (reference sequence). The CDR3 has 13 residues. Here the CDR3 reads CASSLAGGYEQYF. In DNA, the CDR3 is TGTGCCAGCAGCTTAGCCGGGGGCTACGAGCAGTACTTC.

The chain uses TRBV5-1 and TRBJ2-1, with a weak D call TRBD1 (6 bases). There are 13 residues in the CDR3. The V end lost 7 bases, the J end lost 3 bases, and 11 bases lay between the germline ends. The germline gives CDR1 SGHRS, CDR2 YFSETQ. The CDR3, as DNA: TGCGCCAGCGGGGACACTCTCTACAATGAGCAGTTCTTC. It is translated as CASGDTLYNEQFF.

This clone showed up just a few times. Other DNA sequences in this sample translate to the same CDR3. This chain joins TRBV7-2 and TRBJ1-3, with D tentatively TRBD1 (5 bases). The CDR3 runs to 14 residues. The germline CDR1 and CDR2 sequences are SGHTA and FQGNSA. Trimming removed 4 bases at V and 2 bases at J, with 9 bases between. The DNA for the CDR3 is TGTGCCAGCAGCTCCGGGACTGCTGGAAACACCATATATTTT. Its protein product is CASSSGTAGNTIYF.

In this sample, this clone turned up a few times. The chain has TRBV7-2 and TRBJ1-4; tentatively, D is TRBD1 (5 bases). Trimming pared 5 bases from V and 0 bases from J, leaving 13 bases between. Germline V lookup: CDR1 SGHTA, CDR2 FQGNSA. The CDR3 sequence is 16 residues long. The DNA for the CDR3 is TGTGCCAGCAGCCGCCAGGGAGATGCAACTAATGAAAAACTGTTTTTT. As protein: CASSRQGDATNEKLFF.

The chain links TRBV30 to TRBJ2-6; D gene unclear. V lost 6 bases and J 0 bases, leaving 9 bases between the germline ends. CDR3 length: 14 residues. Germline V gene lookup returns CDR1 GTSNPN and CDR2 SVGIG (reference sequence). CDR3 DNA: TGTGCCTGTCGGACGGACTCTGGGGCCAACGTCCTGACTTTC. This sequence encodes CACRTDSGANVLTF. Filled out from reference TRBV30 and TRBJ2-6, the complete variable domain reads SQTIHQWPATLVQPVGSPLSLECTVEGTSNPNLYWYRQAAGRGLQLLFYSVGIGQISSEVPQNLSASRPQDRQFILSSKKLLLSDSGFYLCACRTDSGANVLTFGAGSRLTVL.

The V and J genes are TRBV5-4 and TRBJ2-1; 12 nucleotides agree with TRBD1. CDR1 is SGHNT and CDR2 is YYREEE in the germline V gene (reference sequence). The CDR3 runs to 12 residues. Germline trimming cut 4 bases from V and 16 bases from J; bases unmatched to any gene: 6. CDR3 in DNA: TGTGCCAGCAGCCGGGACAGGGGGCAATTATTCTTC. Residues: CASSRDRGQLFF.

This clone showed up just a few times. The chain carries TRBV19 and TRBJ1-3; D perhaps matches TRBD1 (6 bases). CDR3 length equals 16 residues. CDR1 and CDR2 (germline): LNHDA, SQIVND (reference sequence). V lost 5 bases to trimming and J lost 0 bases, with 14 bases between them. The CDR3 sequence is CASSGTSQISGNTIYF. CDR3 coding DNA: TGTGCCAGTAGTGGGACAAGCCAAATCTCTGGAAACACCATATATTTT.

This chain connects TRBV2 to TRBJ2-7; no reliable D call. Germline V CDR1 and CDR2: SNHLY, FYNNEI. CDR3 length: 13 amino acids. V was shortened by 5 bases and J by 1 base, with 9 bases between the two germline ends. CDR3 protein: CASSPTVSYEQYF. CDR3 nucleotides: TGTGCCAGCAGTCCCACTGTATCCTACGAGCAGTACTTC. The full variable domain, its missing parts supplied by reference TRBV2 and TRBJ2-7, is EPEVTQTPSHQVTQMGQEVILRCVPISNHLYFYWYRQILGQKVEFLVSFYNNEISEKSEIFDDQFSVERPDGSNFTLKIRSTKLEDSAMYFCASSPTVSYEQYFGPGTRLTVT.

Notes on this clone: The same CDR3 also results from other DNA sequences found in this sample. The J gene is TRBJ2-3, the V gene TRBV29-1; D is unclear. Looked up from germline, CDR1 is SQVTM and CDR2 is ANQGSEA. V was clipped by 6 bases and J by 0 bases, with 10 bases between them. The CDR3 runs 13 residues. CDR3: CSVSSPSTDTQYF. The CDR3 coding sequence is TGCAGCGTGTCCAGTCCTAGCACAGATACGCAGTATTTT.

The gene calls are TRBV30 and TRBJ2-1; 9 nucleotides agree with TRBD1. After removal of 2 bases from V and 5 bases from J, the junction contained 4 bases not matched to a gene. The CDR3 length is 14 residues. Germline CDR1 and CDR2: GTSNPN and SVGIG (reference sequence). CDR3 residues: CAWSKWDRDNEQFF. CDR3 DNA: TGTGCCTGGAGTAAATGGGACAGGGACAATGAGCAGTTCTTC.

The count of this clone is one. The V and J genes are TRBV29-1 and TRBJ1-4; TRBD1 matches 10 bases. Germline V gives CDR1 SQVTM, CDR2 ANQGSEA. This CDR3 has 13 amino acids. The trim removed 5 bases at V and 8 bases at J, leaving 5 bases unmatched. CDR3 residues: CSVLGTGAEKLFF. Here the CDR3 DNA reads TGCAGCGTTCTTGGGACAGGGGCCGAAAAACTGTTTTTT. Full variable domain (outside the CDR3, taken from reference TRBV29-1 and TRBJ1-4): SAVISQKPSRDICQRGTSLTIQCQVDSQVTMMFWYRQQPGQSLTLIATANQGSEATYESGFVIDKFPISRPNLTFSTLTVSNMSPEDSSIYLCSVLGTGAEKLFFGSGTQLSVL.

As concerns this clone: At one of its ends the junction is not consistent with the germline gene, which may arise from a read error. CDR3 coding DNA: TGTGCCAGCTCACCCTTCAGCGGGGGGGACTTTGAAACGTTC. Translation gives CASSPFSGGDFETF. The rearrangement joins TRBV18 to TRBJ2-7, with 10 positions matching TRBD2. The CDR3 covers 14 residues. The germline CDR1 and CDR2 sequences are KGHSH and LQKENI.

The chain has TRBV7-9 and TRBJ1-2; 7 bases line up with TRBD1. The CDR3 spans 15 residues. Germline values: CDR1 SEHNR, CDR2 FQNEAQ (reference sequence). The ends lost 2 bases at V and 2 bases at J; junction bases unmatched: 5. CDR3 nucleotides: TGTGCCAGCAGCTTACCGGGGACAGCGAACTATGGCTACACCTTC. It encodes CASSLPGTANYGYTF.

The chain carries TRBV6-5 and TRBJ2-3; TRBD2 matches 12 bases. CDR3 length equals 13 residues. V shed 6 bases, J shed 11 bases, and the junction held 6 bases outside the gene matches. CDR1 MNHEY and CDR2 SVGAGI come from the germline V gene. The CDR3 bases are TGTGCCAGCAGAAGACTAGCGGGGGCCGTGCAGTATTTT. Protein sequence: CASRRLAGAVQYF.

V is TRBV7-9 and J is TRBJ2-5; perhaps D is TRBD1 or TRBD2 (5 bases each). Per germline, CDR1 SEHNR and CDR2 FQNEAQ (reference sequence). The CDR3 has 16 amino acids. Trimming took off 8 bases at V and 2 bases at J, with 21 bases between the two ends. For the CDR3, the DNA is TGTGCCAGCCCCATAGGAGGTGGGGCCAGACAAGAGACCCAGTACTTC. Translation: CASPIGGGARQETQYF.

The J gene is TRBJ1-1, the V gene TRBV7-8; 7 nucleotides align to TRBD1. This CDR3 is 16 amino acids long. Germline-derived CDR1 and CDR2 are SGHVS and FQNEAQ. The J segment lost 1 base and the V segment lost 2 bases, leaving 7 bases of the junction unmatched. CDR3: CASSLRNRGSNTEAFF. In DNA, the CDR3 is TGTGCCAGCAGCTTAAGGAACAGGGGATCGAACACTGAAGCTTTCTTT. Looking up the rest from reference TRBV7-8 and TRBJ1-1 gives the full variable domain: GAGVSQSPRYKVAKRGQDVALRCDPISGHVSLFWYQQALGQGPEFLTYFQNEAQLDKSGLPSDRFFAERPEGSVSTLKIQRTQQEDSAVYLCASSLRNRGSNTEAFFGQGTRLTVV.

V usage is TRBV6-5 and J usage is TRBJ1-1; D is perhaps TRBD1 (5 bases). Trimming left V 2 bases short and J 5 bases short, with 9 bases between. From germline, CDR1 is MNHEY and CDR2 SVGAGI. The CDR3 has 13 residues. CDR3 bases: TGTGCCAGCAGTTACCCAGGGCGGACTGAAGCTTTCTTT. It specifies CASSYPGRTEAFF.

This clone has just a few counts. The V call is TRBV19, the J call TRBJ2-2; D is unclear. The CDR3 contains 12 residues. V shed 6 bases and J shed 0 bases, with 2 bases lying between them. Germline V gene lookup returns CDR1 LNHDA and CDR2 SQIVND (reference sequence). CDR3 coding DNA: TGTGCCAGTAGCACGAACACCGGGGAGCTGTTTTTT. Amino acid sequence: CASSTNTGELFF. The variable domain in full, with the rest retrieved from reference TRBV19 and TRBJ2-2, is DGGITQSPKYLFRKEGQNVTLSCEQNLNHDAMYWYRQDPGQGLRLIYYSQIVNDFQKGDIAEGYSVSREKKESFPLTVTSAQKNPTAFYLCASSTNTGELFFGEGSRLTVL.

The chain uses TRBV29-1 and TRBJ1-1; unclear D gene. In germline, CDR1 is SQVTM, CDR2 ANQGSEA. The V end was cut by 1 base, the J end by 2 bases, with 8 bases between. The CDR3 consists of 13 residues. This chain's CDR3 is CSVEGRFNTEAFF. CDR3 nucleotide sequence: TGCAGCGTTGAAGGACGGTTCAACACTGAAGCTTTCTTT.